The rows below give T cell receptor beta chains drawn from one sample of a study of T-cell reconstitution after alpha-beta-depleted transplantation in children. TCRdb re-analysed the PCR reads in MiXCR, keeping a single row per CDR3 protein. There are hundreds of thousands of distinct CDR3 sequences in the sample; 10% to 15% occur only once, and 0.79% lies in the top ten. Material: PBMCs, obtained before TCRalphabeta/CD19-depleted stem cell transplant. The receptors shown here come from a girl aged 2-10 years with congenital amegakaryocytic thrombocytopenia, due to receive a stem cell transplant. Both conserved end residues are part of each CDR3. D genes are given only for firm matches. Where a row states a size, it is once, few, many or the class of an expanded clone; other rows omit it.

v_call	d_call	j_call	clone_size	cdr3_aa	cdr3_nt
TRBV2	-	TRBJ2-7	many	CASRLVIYEQYF	TGTGCCAGCCGTTTAGTGATCTACGAGCAGTACTTC
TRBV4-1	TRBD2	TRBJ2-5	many	CASSQVLAGEETQYF	TGCGCCAGCAGCCAAGTGCTAGCGGGAGAAGAGACCCAGTACTTC
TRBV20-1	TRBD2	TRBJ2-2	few	CSASTLAGNTGELFF	TGCAGTGCGAGCACGCTAGCGGGAAACACCGGGGAGCTGTTTTTT
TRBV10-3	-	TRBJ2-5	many	CAISRQSQETQYF	TGTGCCATCAGTCGTCAGTCCCAGGAGACCCAGTACTTC
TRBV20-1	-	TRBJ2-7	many	CSARDPAGGLYEQYF	TGCAGTGCTAGAGATCCGGCAGGTGGGCTCTACGAGCAGTACTTC
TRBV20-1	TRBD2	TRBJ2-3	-	CSASPRGGRAVDTQYF	TGCAGTGCCAGCCCCCGAGGCGGGAGGGCCGTAGATACGCAGTATTTT
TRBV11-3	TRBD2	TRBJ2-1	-	CASSPTSGIENEQFF	TGTGCCAGCAGCCCGACTAGCGGGATTGAAAATGAGCAGTTCTTC
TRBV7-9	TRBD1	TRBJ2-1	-	CASSLVDRVNEQFF	TGTGCCAGCAGCTTAGTGGACAGGGTCAATGAGCAGTTCTTC
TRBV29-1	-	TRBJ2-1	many	CSVGGVDEQFF	TGCAGCGTTGGAGGGGTCGATGAGCAGTTCTTC
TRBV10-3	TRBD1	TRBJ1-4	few	CAISESGQGSEKLFF	TGTGCCATCAGTGAGTCGGGACAGGGGTCGGAAAAACTGTTTTTT